The T cell receptor (beta chain) under discussion was sequenced for a study of pediatric ulcerative colitis. Study-wide findings and caveats: Acute severe colitis showed lower rectal diversity from clonal expansions.

Only in-frame clones appear in the TCRdb table, and some are missing; sequencing was by immunoSEQ multiplex PCR. Of 65,000 or so clones in the sample, 86% were seen once. With regard to this clone: Its antigen is unknown.

Sample: blood. The receptor's source is a boy younger than 18 with severe ulcerative colitis.

In DNA, the CDR3 is TGTGCCAGCAAGGAGGCCAGGGCCAACTATGAAGCTTTCTTT. Protein sequence: CASKEARANYEAFF. V gene TRBV2 combines with J gene TRBJ1-1, with D possibly matching TRBD1 (5 bases). Germline V gene data show CDR1 as SNHLY and CDR2 as FYNNEI. V was pared by 7 bases and J by 7 bases, with 19 bases between. This CDR3 is built from 14 residues.